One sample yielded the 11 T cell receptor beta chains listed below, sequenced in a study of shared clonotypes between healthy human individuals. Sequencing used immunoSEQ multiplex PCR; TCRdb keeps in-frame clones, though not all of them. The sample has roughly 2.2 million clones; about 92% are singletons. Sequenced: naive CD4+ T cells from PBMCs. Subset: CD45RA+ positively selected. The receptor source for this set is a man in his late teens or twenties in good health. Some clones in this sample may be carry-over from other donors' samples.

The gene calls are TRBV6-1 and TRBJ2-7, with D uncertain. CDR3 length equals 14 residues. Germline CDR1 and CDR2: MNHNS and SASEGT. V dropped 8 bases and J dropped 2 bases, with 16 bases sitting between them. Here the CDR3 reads CASPSQAGPYEQYF. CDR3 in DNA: TGTGCCAGCCCCTCCCAGGCAGGACCCTACGAGCAGTACTTC.

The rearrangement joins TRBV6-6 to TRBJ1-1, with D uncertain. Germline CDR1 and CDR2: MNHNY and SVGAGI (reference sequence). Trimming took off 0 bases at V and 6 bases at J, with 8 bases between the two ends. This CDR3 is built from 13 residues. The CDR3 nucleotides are TGTGCCAGCAGTTACTCGCACAGCCCTGAAGCTTTCTTT. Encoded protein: CASSYSHSPEAFF.

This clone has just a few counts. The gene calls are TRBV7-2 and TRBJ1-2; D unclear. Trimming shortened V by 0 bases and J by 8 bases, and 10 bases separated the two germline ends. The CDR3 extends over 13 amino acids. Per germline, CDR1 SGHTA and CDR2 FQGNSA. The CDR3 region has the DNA TGTGCCAGCAGCTTAGCGGGGAGAAGCGGCTACACCTTC. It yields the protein CASSLAGRSGYTF.

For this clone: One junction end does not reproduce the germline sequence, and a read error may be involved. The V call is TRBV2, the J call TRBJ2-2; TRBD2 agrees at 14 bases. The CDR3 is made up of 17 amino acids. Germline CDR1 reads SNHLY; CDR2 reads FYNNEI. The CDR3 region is CASSGGLAGVSTEELFF. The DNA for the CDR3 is TGTGCCAGCAGCGGGGGACTAGCGGGAGTCAGCACCGAGGAGCTGTTTTTT.

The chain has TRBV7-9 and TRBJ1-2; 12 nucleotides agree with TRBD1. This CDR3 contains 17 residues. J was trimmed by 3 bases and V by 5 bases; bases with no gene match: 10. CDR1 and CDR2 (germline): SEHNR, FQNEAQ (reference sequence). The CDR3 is CASSPGTGGVNDYGYTF. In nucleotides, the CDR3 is TGTGCCAGCAGCCCAGGGACAGGGGGCGTAAATGACTATGGCTACACCTTC.

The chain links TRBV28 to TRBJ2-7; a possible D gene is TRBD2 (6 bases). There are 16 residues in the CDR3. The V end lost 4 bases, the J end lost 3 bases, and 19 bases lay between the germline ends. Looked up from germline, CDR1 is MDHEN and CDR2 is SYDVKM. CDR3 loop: CASSSTGVAEGYEQYF. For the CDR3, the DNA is TGTGCCAGCAGTTCCACCGGGGTAGCGGAGGGCTACGAGCAGTACTTC. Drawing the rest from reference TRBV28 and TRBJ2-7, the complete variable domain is DVKVTQSSRYLVKRTGEKVFLECVQDMDHENMFWYRQDPGLGLRLIYFSYDVKMKEKGDIPEGYSVSREKKERFSLILESASTNQTSMYLCASSSTGVAEGYEQYFGPGTRLTVT.

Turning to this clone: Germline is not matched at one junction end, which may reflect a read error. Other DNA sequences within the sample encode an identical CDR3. CDR3 region: CASSRDRGSNQPQHF. The CDR3 DNA is TGCGCCAGCAGTCGGGACAGGGGAAGCAATCAGCCCCAGCATTTT. V gene TRBV6-5 combines with J gene TRBJ1-5; 10 nucleotides line up with TRBD1. The CDR3 is made up of 15 amino acids. Looked up from germline, CDR1 is MNHEY and CDR2 is SVGAGI.

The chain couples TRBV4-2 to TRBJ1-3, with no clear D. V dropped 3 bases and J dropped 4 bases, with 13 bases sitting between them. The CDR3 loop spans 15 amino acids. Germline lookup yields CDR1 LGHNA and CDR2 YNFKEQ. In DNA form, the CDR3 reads TGTGCCAGCAGCCAGGATATAACTGAGGGAAACACCATATATTTT. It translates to CASSQDITEGNTIYF.

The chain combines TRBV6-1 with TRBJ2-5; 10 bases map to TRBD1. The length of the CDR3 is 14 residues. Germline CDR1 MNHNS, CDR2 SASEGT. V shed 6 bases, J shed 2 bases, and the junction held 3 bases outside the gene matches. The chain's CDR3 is CASRRDRGQETQYF. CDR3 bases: TGTGCCAGCAGGCGGGACAGGGGTCAAGAGACCCAGTACTTC.

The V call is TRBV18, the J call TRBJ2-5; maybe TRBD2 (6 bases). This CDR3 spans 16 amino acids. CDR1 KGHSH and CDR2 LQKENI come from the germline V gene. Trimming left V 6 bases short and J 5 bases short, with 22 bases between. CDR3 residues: CASSTTQASAGETQYF. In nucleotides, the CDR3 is TGTGCCAGCTCGACAACACAGGCCTCCGCGGGGGAGACCCAGTACTTC.

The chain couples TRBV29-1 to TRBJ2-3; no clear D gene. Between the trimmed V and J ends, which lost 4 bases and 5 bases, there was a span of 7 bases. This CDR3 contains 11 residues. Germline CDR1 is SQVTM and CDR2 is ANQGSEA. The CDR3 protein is CSVASEDTQYF. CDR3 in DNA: TGCAGCGTTGCGTCGGAAGATACGCAGTATTTT.